This TCR beta chain came from a study of T cell repertoires in ileal Crohn's disease. About the research overall: The M6 sample came from neoterminal ileum during colonoscopy after surgery.

Worth noting for this clone: Its antigen is as yet unknown.

Study-level findings and limits: Clonal expansions were more frequent in active smokers than non-smokers at surgery.

Only in-frame clones appear in the TCRdb table, and some are missing; sequencing was by immunoSEQ multiplex PCR. The table records some 13,000 clones, about four fifths of them present only once. V was clipped by 2 bases and J by 4 bases, with 8 bases between them. The CDR3 runs 14 residues. The germline gives CDR1 SGHTA, CDR2 FQGNSA. Time point specified: neoterminal ileum biopsy at postoperative endoscopy, about 6 months after surgery. This sequence joins TRBV7-2 and TRBJ2-2; D perhaps matches TRBD1 (5 bases). The sample consisted of ileal tissue. This clonotype was sampled from an adult with Crohn's disease. The chain's CDR3 is CASSLQGFTGELFF. The CDR3 DNA reads as TGTGCCAGCAGCTTACAGGGATTCACCGGGGAGCTGTTTTTT.